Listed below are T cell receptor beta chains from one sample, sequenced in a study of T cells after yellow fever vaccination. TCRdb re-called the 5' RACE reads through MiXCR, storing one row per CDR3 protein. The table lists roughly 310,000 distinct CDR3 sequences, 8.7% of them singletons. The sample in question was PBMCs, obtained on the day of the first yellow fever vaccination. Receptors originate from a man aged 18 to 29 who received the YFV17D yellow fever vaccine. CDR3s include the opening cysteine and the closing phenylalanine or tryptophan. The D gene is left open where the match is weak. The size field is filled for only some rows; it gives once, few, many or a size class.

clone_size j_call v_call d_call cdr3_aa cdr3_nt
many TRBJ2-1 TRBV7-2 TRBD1 CASSSTGNEQFF TGTGCCAGCAGTTCGACAGGGAATGAGCAGTTCTTC
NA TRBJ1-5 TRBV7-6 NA CASSEGVTTLGQPQHF TGTGCCAGCAGTGAGGGGGTTACCACACTAGGACAGCCCCAGCATTTT
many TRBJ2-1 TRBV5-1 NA CASSLGGSAGYNEQFF TGCGCCAGCAGCCTTGGCGGTTCGGCAGGCTACAATGAGCAGTTCTTC
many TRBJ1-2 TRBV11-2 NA CASSAAGDGGIYGYTF TGTGCCAGCAGCGCAGCAGGGGACGGCGGGATCTATGGCTACACCTTC
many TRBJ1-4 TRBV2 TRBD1 CASGADRVREKLFF TGTGCCAGCGGCGCTGACAGGGTACGGGAAAAACTGTTTTTT
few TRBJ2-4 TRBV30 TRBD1 CAWSERDRAHIQYF TGTGCCTGGAGCGAACGGGACAGGGCGCACATTCAGTACTTC
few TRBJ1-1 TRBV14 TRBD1 CATQTGWNTEAFF TGTGCCACCCAGACAGGGTGGAACACTGAAGCTTTCTTT
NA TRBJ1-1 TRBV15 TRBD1 CATSVDRGTTEAFF TGTGCCACCAGCGTCGACAGGGGGACCACTGAAGCTTTCTTT
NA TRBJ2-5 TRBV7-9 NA CASSLGGAGPRETQYF TGTGCCAGCAGCTTAGGCGGGGCGGGGCCCCGGGAGACCCAGTACTTC
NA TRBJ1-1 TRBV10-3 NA CAISNLGGTEAFF TGTGCCATCTCGAACCTTGGGGGCACTGAAGCTTTCTTT
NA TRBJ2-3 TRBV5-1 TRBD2 CASSFRGLVTDTQYF TGCGCCAGCAGCTTCAGGGGACTAGTCACAGATACGCAGTATTTT
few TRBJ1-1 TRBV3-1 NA CASSQGLFGVTTEAFF TGTGCCAGCAGCCAGGGACTCTTTGGGGTGACAACTGAAGCTTTCTTT
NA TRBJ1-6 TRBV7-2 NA CASSLGQAGDSPLHF TGTGCCAGCAGCTTAGGCCAGGCAGGGGATTCACCCCTCCACTTT
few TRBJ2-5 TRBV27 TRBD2 CASSLVPGTSAGTQYF TGTGCCAGCAGTCTAGTCCCGGGGACTAGCGCTGGGACCCAGTACTTC
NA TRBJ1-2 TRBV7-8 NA CASSFAAGSYGYTF TGTGCCAGCAGCTTCGCCGCAGGCTCCTATGGCTACACCTTC
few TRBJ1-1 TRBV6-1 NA CASIVRGGTEAFF TGTGCCAGCATCGTCAGGGGTGGAACTGAAGCTTTCTTT
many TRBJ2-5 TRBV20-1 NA CSAAPQGVGAQYF TGCAGTGCTGCCCCTCAGGGAGTCGGGGCCCAGTACTTC
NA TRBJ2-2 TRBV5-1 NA CASSLGFPGATGELFF TGCGCCAGCAGCTTGGGCTTCCCGGGGGCCACCGGGGAGCTGTTTTTT
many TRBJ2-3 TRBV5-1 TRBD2 CASSQRGAPPDTQYF TGCGCCAGCAGTCAGCGGGGGGCTCCCCCTGATACGCAGTATTTT
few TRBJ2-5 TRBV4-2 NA CASSPTGKGSRLSPTRRETQYF TGTGCCAGCAGCCCCACCGGGAAGGGTTCAAGGCTTAGCCCGACAAGGCGAGAGACCCAGTACTTC
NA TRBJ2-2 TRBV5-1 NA CASSMDGTGELFF TGCGCCAGCAGCATGGACGGGACCGGGGAGCTGTTTTTT
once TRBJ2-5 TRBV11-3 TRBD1 CASSRRRGGEETQYF TGTGCCAGCAGCCGCCGAAGAGGGGGCGAAGAGACCCAGTACTTC
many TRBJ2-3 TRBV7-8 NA CASSPGIDTQYF TGTGCCAGCAGCCCAGGGATAGATACGCAGTATTTT
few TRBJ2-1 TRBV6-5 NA CASSYWGGEYNEQFF TGTGCCAGCAGTTACTGGGGGGGCGAATACAATGAGCAGTTCTTC
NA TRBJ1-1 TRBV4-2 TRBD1 CASSPRDSRNTEAFF TGTGCCAGCAGCCCCCGGGACAGCCGGAACACTGAAGCTTTCTTT
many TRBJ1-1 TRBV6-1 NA CASNLQQGGITEAFF TGTGCCAGCAACCTCCAACAGGGAGGGATCACTGAAGCTTTCTTT
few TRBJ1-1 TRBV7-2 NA CASSEEQGPLNTEAFF TGTGCCAGCAGCGAAGAACAGGGCCCGTTGAACACTGAAGCTTTCTTT
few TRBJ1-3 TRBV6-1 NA CASTTWGGDTIYF TGTGCCAGCACCACCTGGGGTGGGGACACCATATATTTT
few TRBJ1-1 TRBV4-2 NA CASSLGEVNTEAFF TGTGCCAGCAGCCTCGGGGAGGTCAACACTGAAGCTTTCTTT
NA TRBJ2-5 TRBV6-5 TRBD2 CASSYFGLAGGQETQYF TGTGCCAGCAGTTACTTCGGACTAGCGGGGGGACAAGAGACCCAGTACTTC
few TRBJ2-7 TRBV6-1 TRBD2 CASSEASGGKGEQYF TGTGCCAGCAGTGAGGCTAGCGGGGGGAAAGGCGAGCAGTACTTC
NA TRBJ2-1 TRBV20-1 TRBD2 CSASSGTSGGAGYNEQFF TGCAGTGCTAGTTCCGGGACTAGCGGGGGGGCCGGCTACAATGAGCAGTTCTTC
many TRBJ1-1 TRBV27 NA CASKGTGIEAFF TGTGCCAGCAAAGGGACGGGTATTGAAGCTTTCTTT
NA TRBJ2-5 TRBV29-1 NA CSVEEGWETQYF TGCAGCGTTGAAGAGGGCTGGGAGACCCAGTACTTC
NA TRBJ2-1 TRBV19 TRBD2 CASTPSGSYNEQFF TGTGCCAGTACCCCTAGCGGTTCCTACAATGAGCAGTTCTTC
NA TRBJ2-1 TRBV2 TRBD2 CASSRTSGGAWYEQFF TGTGCCAGCAGTCGGACTAGCGGGGGGGCTTGGTATGAGCAGTTCTTC
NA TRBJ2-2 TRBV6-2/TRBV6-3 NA CASSNWGATGELFF TGTGCCAGCAGTAACTGGGGGGCGACCGGGGAGCTGTTTTTT
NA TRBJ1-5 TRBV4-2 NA CASSLSLGQPQHF TGTGCCAGCAGCCTATCATTGGGGCAGCCCCAGCATTTT
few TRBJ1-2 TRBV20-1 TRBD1 CSAGTDSNYGYTF TGCAGTGCTGGGACAGACTCTAACTATGGCTACACCTTC
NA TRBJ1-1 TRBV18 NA CASSPNGQWKAFF TGTGCCAGCTCACCGAACGGACAGTGGAAAGCTTTCTTT
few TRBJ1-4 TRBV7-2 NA CASSHNPSPVEKLFF TGTGCCAGCAGCCATAACCCAAGTCCAGTCGAAAAACTGTTTTTT
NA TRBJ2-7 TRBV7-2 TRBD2 CASSPGLAGFHEQYF TGTGCCAGCAGCCCAGGACTAGCGGGTTTTCACGAGCAGTACTTC